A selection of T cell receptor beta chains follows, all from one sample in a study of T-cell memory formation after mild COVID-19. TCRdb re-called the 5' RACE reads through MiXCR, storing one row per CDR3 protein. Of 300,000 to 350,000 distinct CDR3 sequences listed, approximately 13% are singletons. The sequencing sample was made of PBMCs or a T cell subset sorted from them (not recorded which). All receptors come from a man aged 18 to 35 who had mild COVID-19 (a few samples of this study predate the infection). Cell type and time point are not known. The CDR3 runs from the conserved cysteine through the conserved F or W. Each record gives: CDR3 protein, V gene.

CASSATSGGHNEQFF,TRBV12-3/TRBV12-4
CASSPMSGTAISEAFF,TRBV4-2
CASSYGDRALSSYNEQFF,TRBV6-2/TRBV6-3
CASRLPGGQDTQYF,TRBV6-5
CASSQDRVAGGPETQYF,TRBV4-2
CASSHFLSTDTQYF,TRBV4-3
CASSYSIQMGYTF,TRBV6-5
CASSLLSGAYEQYF,TRBV27
CASSGPGALAGELFF,TRBV19
CSARAGGVNTEAFF,TRBV20-1
CSAVGAATNEKLFF,TRBV20-1
CASSDYQETQYF,TRBV28
CASSITPGRGVSEDTQYF,TRBV5-6
CASSGGGHTDTQYF,TRBV25-1